The 6 T cell receptor beta chains below all came from one sample that was sequenced in a study of glioma-infiltrating T cells. Using RNA template, CDR3s of TCR alpha and beta were amplified with iRepertoire arm-PCR. TCRdb re-called the multiplex PCR reads through MiXCR, storing one row per CDR3 protein. The table includes about 410,000 distinct CDR3 sequences, roughly two fifths detected once. Input material: glioma tissue, nonneoplastic brain tissue, or PBMCs (not recorded which). These receptors all stem from a human donor with low-grade glioma or glioblastoma, undergoing nonglioma brain surgery, or in good health (not recorded which).

The chain joins TRBV5-1 to TRBJ2-7; the D is unclear. V lost 4 bases, J lost 0 bases, and 11 bases lay in between. The germline V gene encodes CDR1 SGHRS and CDR2 YFSETQ. The CDR3 runs to 14 residues. In DNA, the CDR3 is TGCGCCAGCAGCAGCCCATTCGGCTCCTACGAGCAGTACTTC. Its translation is CASSSPFGSYEQYF. The full variable domain, rest sourced from reference TRBV5-1 and TRBJ2-7, is KAGVTQTPRYLIKTRGQQVTLSCSPISGHRSVSWYQQTPGQGLQFLFEYFSETQRNKGNFPGRFSGRQFSNSRSEMNVSTLELGDSALYLCASSSPFGSYEQYFGPGTRLTVT.

The chain has TRBV7-8 and TRBJ2-3; no definite D call. The CDR3 is made up of 16 amino acids. The germline V gene has CDR1 SGHVS and CDR2 FQNEAQ. V lost 0 bases and J 4 bases, leaving 14 bases between the germline ends. CDR3 in amino acids: CASSLAFLGTPDTQYF. DNA for the CDR3: TGTGCCAGCAGCTTAGCGTTCTTGGGAACCCCAGATACGCAGTATTTT.

There are a few counts of this clonotype. V is TRBV4-2 and J is TRBJ2-5, with 8 bases matching TRBD2. Germline CDR1 and CDR2: LGHNA and YNFKEQ. The CDR3 consists of 16 residues. V lost 0 bases and J lost 5; bases outside the gene matches: 8. DNA for the CDR3: TGTGCCAGCAGCCAAGATCCCGGGGGGGATGGTGAGACCCAGTACTTC. The encoded protein is CASSQDPGGDGETQYF.

As DNA, the CDR3 is TGTGCCAGCAGCTTTGGGACAGGGGGTTTCTACGAGCAGTACTTC. Translated, it gives CASSFGTGGFYEQYF. The V and J genes are TRBV12-3 or TRBV12-4 and TRBJ2-7; 11 bases are shared with TRBD1. Trimming at V came to 6 bases and at J to 3 bases, leaving 7 bases not matched to a gene. There are 15 residues in the CDR3.

This sequence joins TRBV10-3 and TRBJ2-7, with 9 bases aligning to TRBD1. Germline V gene lookup returns CDR1 ENHRY and CDR2 SYGVKD. Trimming cost V 6 bases and J 6 bases; bases outside gene matches: 3. The CDR3 length is 12 residues. CDR3 protein: CAIRDRGGEQYF. CDR3 coding DNA: TGTGCCATCAGGGACAGGGGAGGCGAGCAGTACTTC.

This clonotype was picked up a small number of times. A much larger clone is a single base away; this may be a read error. CDR3 region: CASSYPIGTNTEAFF. As DNA, the CDR3 is TGTGCCAGCAGTTACCCAATAGGCACGAACACTGAAGCTTTCTTT. This chain uses TRBV6-2 or TRBV6-3 with TRBJ1-1; no reliable D call. This CDR3 is 15 amino acids long. Germline assignment: CDR1 MNHEY and CDR2 SVGEGT. V lost 2 bases and J 1 base, leaving 11 bases between the germline ends.